The rows below give T cell receptor beta chains drawn from one sample of a study of blood T cell repertoires in COVID-19. Using immunoSEQ multiplex PCR, the repertoire was profiled, and TCRdb retains in-frame clones only, with some absent. The profile shows approximately 300,000 clones, about nine tenths of them singletons. Sequenced: peripheral blood. The receptors here all came from a woman in her 30s with COVID-19, enrolled during active disease. Each CDR3 is given with its conserved first and last residue. The D gene is left open where the match is weak. Clone size is shown for a subset of rows, as once, few, many or a class of expanded clone.

CDR3 protein,CDR3 DNA,D gene,clone size,V gene,J gene
CASKRDGYTF,TGTGCCAGCAAACGGGATGGCTACACCTTC,-,-,TRBV28,TRBJ1-2
CASSGRTGHNSPLHF,TGTGCCAGCAGCGGACGGACAGGACATAATTCACCCCTCCACTTT,TRBD1,few,TRBV7-2,TRBJ1-6
CSVARGASGNEQFF,TGCAGCGTTGCCAGGGGGGCATCAGGAAATGAGCAGTTCTTC,-,-,TRBV29-1,TRBJ2-1
CASSEAVVSQPQHF,TGTGCCAGCAGTGAAGCTGTTGTCTCCCAGCCCCAGCATTTT,-,-,TRBV2,TRBJ1-5
CASSQAYTQGFGYEQYF,TGTGCCAGCAGCCAGGCCTACACCCAGGGGTTTGGGTACGAGCAGTACTTC,-,-,TRBV14,TRBJ2-7
CASMPRGASTDTQYF,TGTGCCAGCATGCCGCGGGGAGCTAGCACAGATACGCAGTATTTT,-,-,TRBV5-4,TRBJ2-3
CASSHGNTEAFF,TGTGCCAGCAGCCACGGGAACACTGAAGCTTTCTTT,-,-,TRBV6-5,TRBJ1-1
CASKTGNYEQYF,TGTGCCAGTAAGACGGGAAACTACGAGCAGTACTTC,-,-,TRBV6-6,TRBJ2-7
CASSHHRGGTSGLYEQYF,TGCGCCAGCAGCCACCACCGGGGAGGGACTAGCGGACTCTACGAGCAGTACTTC,TRBD2,-,TRBV4-1,TRBJ2-7
CASSRWTSGRYEQFF,TGTGCCAGCAGCCGATGGACTAGCGGGAGATATGAGCAGTTCTTC,TRBD2,-,TRBV14,TRBJ2-1
CASFGDRGGETQYF,TGTGCCAGCTTTGGAGACAGGGGAGGGGAGACCCAGTACTTC,-,-,TRBV6-5,TRBJ2-5
CASSLSSSRELFF,TGCGCCAGCAGCTTAAGTAGTTCCCGGGAGCTGTTTTTT,-,-,TRBV5-1,TRBJ2-2
CASSRLQGSYNSPLHF,TGTGCCAGCAGCCGCTTACAGGGATCCTATAATTCACCCCTCCACTTT,-,few,TRBV11-2,TRBJ1-6
CASSHDSRTDTQYF,TGTGCCAGCAGCCATGACTCGCGCACAGATACGCAGTATTTT,-,-,TRBV4-2,TRBJ2-3
CASAPGQRNEKLFF,TGCGCCAGCGCGCCGGGACAGAGAAATGAAAAACTGTTTTTT,TRBD1,-,TRBV5-1,TRBJ1-4
CAIWEGLAGGRETQYF,TGTGCCATCTGGGAGGGACTAGCGGGAGGGAGAGAGACCCAGTACTTC,TRBD2,few,TRBV10-3,TRBJ2-5
CASRLGQTSNTGELFF,TGCGCCAGCAGACTGGGACAGACCTCGAACACCGGGGAGCTGTTTTTT,TRBD1,-,TRBV5-1,TRBJ2-2
CASSPTGGETQYF,TGTGCCAGCAGCCCGACAGGGGGGGAGACCCAGTACTTC,TRBD1,-,TRBV7-6,TRBJ2-5
CASSLAGGLGEQFF,TGTGCCAGCAGTTTAGCGGGAGGGCTGGGTGAGCAGTTCTTC,TRBD2,-,TRBV27,TRBJ2-1
CASSKEGSAYEQYF,TGTGCCTCATCTAAGGAGGGCTCGGCCTACGAGCAGTACTTC,-,-,TRBV15,TRBJ2-7
CASSYSRGGFSPLHF,TGTGCCAGCAGTTACTCGAGGGGGGGATTTTCACCCCTCCACTTT,-,-,TRBV6-5,TRBJ1-6
CASSLGLAANEQFF,TGTGCCAGCAGCTTGGGGCTAGCCGCGAATGAGCAGTTCTTC,-,-,TRBV5-5,TRBJ2-1
CARSLTGGLGNQPQHF,TGTGCCAGAAGCTTAACAGGGGGGCTGGGCAATCAGCCCCAGCATTTT,TRBD1,-,TRBV5-3,TRBJ1-5
CASSTRQGSQPQHF,TGTGCCAGCAGTACCCGACAGGGAAGCCAGCCCCAGCATTTT,TRBD1,-,TRBV2,TRBJ1-5
CASSRDYLSYEQYF,TGTGCCAGCAGTCGGGACTACCTCTCCTACGAGCAGTACTTC,TRBD2,once,TRBV6-5,TRBJ2-7
CASSLAGRATDTQYF,TGCGCCAGCAGCTTGGCCGGGAGGGCCACAGATACGCAGTATTTT,TRBD2,-,TRBV5-1,TRBJ2-3
CASSALSGQNQPQHF,TGTGCCAGCAGTGCTCTTTCGGGACAGAATCAGCCCCAGCATTTT,TRBD1,-,TRBV2,TRBJ1-5
CASSGTGDGYTF,TGTGCCAGCTCCGGGACAGGCGATGGCTACACCTTC,TRBD1,-,TRBV27,TRBJ1-2
CASSQDSAGVYEQYF,TGTGCCAGCAGCCAAGATAGTGCGGGAGTCTACGAGCAGTACTTC,TRBD2,-,TRBV4-2,TRBJ2-7
CASSLTGMGTDTQYF,TGCGCCAGCAGCTTGACAGGGATGGGCACAGATACGCAGTATTTT,-,-,TRBV5-1,TRBJ2-3
CASSLGDRDADTQYF,TGTGCCAGCAGCTTAGGAGACAGGGACGCAGATACGCAGTATTTT,TRBD1,-,TRBV7-2,TRBJ2-3
CASSQGTSGGGYTGELFF,TGCGCCAGCAGCCAAGGGACTAGCGGAGGGGGGTACACCGGGGAGCTGTTTTTT,TRBD2,-,TRBV4-1,TRBJ2-2
CASGTTGTGLYEQYF,TGTGCCAGTGGAACCACCGGGACAGGACTCTACGAGCAGTACTTC,TRBD1,-,TRBV19,TRBJ2-7
CAWTPGSNSPLHF,TGTGCCTGGACACCAGGGTCGAATTCACCCCTCCACTTT,-,-,TRBV30,TRBJ1-6
CAGLTASSGNTIYF,TGTGCCGGACTGACGGCAAGCTCTGGAAACACCATATATTTT,-,-,TRBV2,TRBJ1-3
CASSLRDNTGYTF,TGTGCCAGCAGTCTCCGGGACAATACAGGCTACACCTTC,-,-,TRBV28,TRBJ1-2
CASSLGVGDSPLHF,TGCGCCAGCAGCTTGGGGGTAGGGGATTCACCCCTCCACTTT,-,-,TRBV5-1,TRBJ1-6
CASSPGLAGGEGFNEQFF,TGCGCCAGCAGCCCGGGACTAGCGGGAGGAGAGGGTTTCAATGAGCAGTTCTTC,TRBD2,-,TRBV4-1,TRBJ2-1
CASSALTAEDTQYF,TGTGCCAGCAGCGCGTTAACAGCCGAAGATACGCAGTATTTT,-,-,TRBV6-2/TRBV6-3,TRBJ2-3
CASSARQAVSGNTIYF,TGTGCCAGCAGCGCTCGACAGGCGGTGTCTGGAAACACCATATATTTT,-,-,TRBV5-6,TRBJ1-3
CASTDRASGANVLTF,TGTGCCAGCACGGACAGAGCTTCTGGGGCCAACGTCCTGACTTTC,-,-,TRBV6-5,TRBJ2-6
CASSFIGLAGGPDTQYF,TGTGCCAGCAGTTTCATAGGACTAGCGGGAGGTCCAGATACGCAGTATTTT,TRBD2,once,TRBV27,TRBJ2-3
CASSLSGVIEKLFF,TGTGCCAGCAGCTTGTCGGGGGTGATTGAAAAACTGTTTTTT,-,-,TRBV5-6,TRBJ1-4
CASSGPMSDRVPYEQYF,TGTGCCAGCAGCGGACCTATGTCCGACAGGGTACCCTACGAGCAGTACTTC,TRBD1,-,TRBV5-8,TRBJ2-7
CASSDSSGSAYEQYF,TGTGCCAGCAGTGATTCCTCGGGAAGTGCCTACGAGCAGTACTTC,-,-,TRBV27,TRBJ2-7
CASSQGQGGTDTQYF,TGTGCCAGCAGTCAGGGCCAGGGGGGCACAGATACGCAGTATTTT,TRBD1,-,TRBV6-5,TRBJ2-3
CASSSGAHSNYGYTF,TGTGCCAGCAGCTCAGGGGCCCATAGTAACTATGGCTACACCTTC,-,-,TRBV11-2,TRBJ1-2
CASQGAAQPQHF,TGTGCCAGCCAGGGGGCGGCTCAGCCCCAGCATTTT,TRBD1,few,TRBV19,TRBJ1-5
CASSPGTGSYEQYF,TGTGCCAGCTCACCCGGGACAGGCTCCTACGAGCAGTACTTC,TRBD1,-,TRBV18,TRBJ2-7
CASSFGTHYEQYF,TGTGCCAGCAGCTTCGGGACTCATTACGAGCAGTACTTC,-,once,TRBV5-4,TRBJ2-7
CAWSVGLAGGSEQFF,TGTGCCTGGAGTGTAGGACTAGCGGGAGGGAGTGAGCAGTTCTTC,TRBD2,-,TRBV30,TRBJ2-1